The 14 T cell receptor beta chains reported below all come from one sample, sequenced in a study of T cell responses to AZD1222 COVID-19 vaccine. The table came from immunoSEQ multiplex PCR; TCRdb's copy has only in-frame clones and leaves some out. The sample includes some 66,000 clones, 80% to 90% seen only once; the top ten take more than 25%. Sample: peripheral blood, taken 28 days after the second AZD1222 dose. The receptors stem from an adult who received the AZD1222 COVID-19 vaccine.

In this sample, this clone turned up a few times. The chain combines TRBV30 with TRBJ1-2; D may be TRBD1 (5 bases). The germline V gene has CDR1 GTSNPN and CDR2 SVGIG (reference sequence). The CDR3 contains 12 residues. V was trimmed by 3 bases and J by 6 bases, leaving 11 bases between them. The CDR3 DNA reads TGTGCCTGGAGGAGGGGTTCTGATGGCTACACCTTC. Translated, it gives CAWRRGSDGYTF.

This chain uses TRBV30 with TRBJ1-1; D unclear. The CDR3 is 11 residues long. Germline V gives CDR1 GTSNPN, CDR2 SVGIG (reference sequence). V shed 8 bases and J shed 1 base, with 8 bases lying between them. The CDR3, as DNA: TGTGCCGGGGAAAGGAACACTGAAGCTTTCTTT. Protein product: CAGERNTEAFF.

This sequence joins TRBV9 and TRBJ1-2; no clear D gene. Looked up from germline, CDR1 is SGDLS and CDR2 is YYNGEE. CDR3 length: 11 residues. V gave up 4 bases and J gave up 3 bases, with 4 bases separating them. The CDR3 reads CASSTHYGYTF. The CDR3 DNA is TGTGCCAGCAGCACTCACTATGGCTACACCTTC.

The V gene is TRBV5-1, the J gene TRBJ1-3; possible D gene TRBD1, 6 bases. There are 14 residues in the CDR3. V was trimmed by 2 bases and J by 4 bases, leaving 10 bases between them. The germline gives CDR1 SGHRS, CDR2 YFSETQ. This chain's CDR3 is CASSFAGDGNTIYF. CDR3 sequence (DNA): TGCGCCAGCAGCTTCGCAGGGGACGGAAACACCATATATTTT.

The chain carries TRBV7-9 and TRBJ2-7; TRBD1 is a possible D gene (6 bases). V was shortened by 10 bases and J by 2 bases, with 15 bases between the two germline ends. The CDR3 consists of 13 residues. CDR1 and CDR2 from the germline V gene are SEHNR and FQNEAQ (reference sequence). CDR3 in DNA: TGTGCCATAGACCGGGACACAGCCTACGAGCAGTACTTC. This codes for CAIDRDTAYEQYF.

This clone appeared once. The chain joins TRBV5-1 to TRBJ1-3; D is uncertain. Trimming took off 1 base at V and 0 bases at J, with 11 bases between the two ends. CDR1 is SGHRS and CDR2 is YFSETQ in the germline V gene. The CDR3 is 16 residues long. The CDR3 protein is CASSLMGRNSGNTIYF. The CDR3, as DNA: TGCGCCAGCAGCTTGATGGGCAGGAACTCTGGAAACACCATATATTTT.

The rearrangement uses TRBV15 and TRBJ2-1, with 11 bases matching TRBD2. CDR3 size: 18 residues. Germline values: CDR1 LNHNV, CDR2 YYDKDF (reference sequence). V shed 0 bases and J 0 bases; nucleotides not matched to a gene: 4. CDR3 sequence (DNA): TGTGCCACCAGCAGAGATGCTAGCGGGAGGTTCTCCTACAATGAGCAGTTCTTC. Its protein is CATSRDASGRFSYNEQFF.

The chain links TRBV6-5 to TRBJ1-2, with 7 bases fitting TRBD1. The CDR3 length is 13 residues. Germline V gives CDR1 MNHEY, CDR2 SVGAGI. Losses at the gene ends were 4 bases for V and 8 bases for J; bases not matched to a gene: 7. The CDR3 coding sequence is TGTGCCAGCAGTTCAGGGGGGCCGGGCGGCTACACCTTC. Its translation: CASSSGGPGGYTF.

This rearrangement joins TRBV18 to TRBJ2-7; the D gene is possibly TRBD1 (6 bases). Trimming removed 3 bases from V and 2 bases from J, with 11 bases in between. Germline V CDR1 and CDR2: KGHSH, LQKENI. CDR3 length: 14 amino acids. The CDR3 here is CASSPDTGTYEQYF. The CDR3 bases are TGTGCCAGCTCACCGGATACAGGGACCTACGAGCAGTACTTC.

This sequence joins TRBV4-1 and TRBJ2-7; a weak D match, TRBD2 (6 bases). Germline V gene sequence: CDR1 MGHRA, CDR2 YSYEKL. The V gene lost 0 bases and the J gene lost 5 bases, with 11 bases spanning the gap. The CDR3 spans 14 residues. Here the CDR3 DNA reads TGCGCCAGCAGCCAAGAGTGGAGGGATCACGAGCAGTACTTC. Translated, it gives CASSQEWRDHEQYF.

J is TRBJ1-1 and V is TRBV5-1; D gene ambiguous. The CDR3 has 13 amino acids. Trimming stripped 1 base from V and 7 bases from J, with 11 bases between. CDR1 is SGHRS, CDR2 YFSETQ, per germline. The CDR3 DNA reads as TGCGCCAGCAGCTTGCAGGTTCGGGGTGAAGCTTTCTTT. Translation gives CASSLQVRGEAFF.

The chain is built from TRBV10-3 and TRBJ1-3; D remains ambiguous. Germline CDR1 ENHRY, CDR2 SYGVKD. The CDR3 extends over 12 amino acids. Trimming took off 5 bases at V and 2 bases at J, with 4 bases between the two ends. The CDR3 region has the DNA TGTGCCATCAGTTCGACTGGAAACACCATATATTTT. Translated, it gives CAISSTGNTIYF.

The V and J genes are TRBV13 and TRBJ2-1; D remains unclear. The V gene lost 5 bases and the J gene lost 4 bases, with 6 bases spanning the gap. This CDR3 is built from 12 residues. Germline assignment: CDR1 PRHDT and CDR2 FYEKMQ (reference sequence). The CDR3 DNA is TGTGCCAGCAGCCTCCTATACAATGAGCAGTTCTTC. It codes for CASSLLYNEQFF.

The chain recombines TRBV2 with TRBJ2-7; unclear D gene. CDR1 SNHLY and CDR2 FYNNEI come from the germline V gene. V was cut by 4 bases and J by 3 bases, with 1 base left in between. The CDR3 loop spans 10 amino acids. CDR3 sequence reads: CASSVYEQYF. The CDR3 DNA is TGTGCCAGCAGTGTCTACGAGCAGTACTTC.